What follows are 17 T cell receptor beta chains derived from one specimen sequenced in a study of blood T cell repertoires in COVID-19. Measured with immunoSEQ multiplex PCR; TCRdb has only the in-frame clones, and not every one. The sample contains about 40,000 clones, 85% of which appear only once. Sample: peripheral blood. The source is a human donor in a cohort sampled during active COVID-19.

V usage is TRBV5-1 and J usage is TRBJ2-3; 7 nucleotides align to TRBD2. The CDR3 is made up of 16 amino acids. The germline V gene has CDR1 SGHRS and CDR2 YFSETQ. The V and J ends lost 0 bases and 1 base, in that order; junction bases with no gene match: 5. This CDR3 reads CASSLVLAGGTDTQYF. CDR3 DNA sequence: TGCGCCAGCAGCTTGGTTTTAGCGGGCGGCACAGATACGCAGTATTTT.

The chain has TRBV2 and TRBJ1-5; D gene uncertain. The CDR3 has 13 amino acids. V lost 10 bases and J 0 bases, leaving 10 bases between the germline ends. Germline V gives CDR1 SNHLY, CDR2 FYNNEI. The CDR3 protein is CAISSYSNQPQHF. CDR3 DNA sequence: TGTGCCATCTCGAGTTATAGCAATCAGCCCCAGCATTTT.

The chain carries TRBV4-1 and TRBJ1-3; no clear D. In germline, CDR1 is MGHRA, CDR2 YSYEKL. V was clipped by 0 bases and J by 2 bases, with 8 bases between them. CDR3 size: 15 residues. CDR3 sequence (DNA): TGCGCCAGCAGCCAAGAGGCAGTACCTGGAAACACCATATATTTT. Its protein product is CASSQEAVPGNTIYF.

The chain couples TRBV3-1 (or the pseudogene TRBV3-2) to TRBJ2-1; D is undetermined. This CDR3 contains 15 residues. Trimming shortened V by 0 bases and J by 2 bases, and 8 bases separated the two germline ends. Germline values: CDR1 LGHDT, CDR2 YNNKEL (reference sequence). The CDR3 nucleotides read TGTGCCAGCAGCCAAGAGGGCGTTGCCTACAATGAGCAGTTCTTC. Translated, it gives CASSQEGVAYNEQFF.

The genes are TRBV6-1 and TRBJ2-1; maybe TRBD2 (5 bases). The CDR3 is made up of 16 amino acids. V was shortened by 2 bases and J by 8 bases, with 19 bases between the two germline ends. Germline-derived CDR1 and CDR2 are MNHNS and SASEGT. Written as DNA, the CDR3 is TGTGCCAGCAGTGAATGGGGTAGCGCTACTCGCGATGAGCAGTTCTTC. Protein: CASSEWGSATRDEQFF.

The chain has TRBV21-1 and TRBJ2-6; the table assigns TRBD2, which was not confirmed against the DNA. TRBV21-1 is labeled a pseudogene. The CDR3 totals 16 residues. The CDR3 is CASSKGGVSGANVLTF. CDR3 DNA: TGTGCCAGCAGCAAAGGCGGAGTCTCTGGGGCCAACGTCCTGACTTTC.

The chain employs TRBV5-8 and TRBJ2-3, with TRBD2 as a possible D gene (5 bases). V was trimmed by 1 base and J by 3 bases, leaving 15 bases between them. The V gene's germline CDR1 is SGHTS and CDR2 YDEGEE. The CDR3 has 16 amino acids. Here the CDR3 reads CASSLSGRGLTDTQYF. The CDR3 coding sequence is TGTGCCAGCAGCTTGTCCGGACGAGGACTTACAGATACGCAGTATTTT.

The chain couples TRBV2 to TRBJ2-3; no reliable D call. V lost 4 bases to trimming and J lost 1 base, with 9 bases between them. The CDR3 extends over 14 amino acids. CDR1 and CDR2 (germline): SNHLY, FYNNEI. The CDR3 loop reads CASSANRGTDTQYF. The CDR3 region has the DNA TGTGCCAGCAGTGCCAACAGAGGCACAGATACGCAGTATTTT.

J is TRBJ1-2 and V is TRBV5-1; 7 nucleotides match TRBD1. This CDR3 region has 15 residues. Germline V gene lookup returns CDR1 SGHRS and CDR2 YFSETQ. J was trimmed by 7 bases and V by 4 bases; bases with no gene match: 13. CDR3 sequence reads: CASSPTGTQPRGYTF. The CDR3 DNA reads TGCGCCAGCAGCCCGACAGGGACTCAACCCCGTGGCTACACCTTC.

This clone occurred once. The chain joins TRBV19 to TRBJ2-3; 8 positions agree with TRBD2. After removal of 5 bases from V and 7 bases from J, the junction contained 11 bases not matched to a gene. The CDR3 runs 15 residues. Germline V gene lookup returns CDR1 LNHDA and CDR2 SQIVND (reference sequence). The CDR3 region has the DNA TGTGCCAGTAGTGGGGCTAGCGGGTCCGGGAATACGCAGTATTTT. Protein sequence: CASSGASGSGNTQYF.

The chain combines TRBV2 with TRBJ2-7; D unclear. Germline lookup yields CDR1 SNHLY and CDR2 FYNNEI. The CDR3 runs 14 residues. Deletions cut 1 base from V and 3 bases from J, with 10 bases between. The CDR3 region is CASSEGSLRYEQYF. The CDR3 coding sequence is TGTGCCAGCAGTGAAGGGTCCCTACGCTACGAGCAGTACTTC.

The chain combines TRBV7-9 with TRBJ2-1; D possibly corresponds to TRBD2 (6 bases). The germline CDR1 and CDR2 sequences are SEHNR and FQNEAQ (reference sequence). With 6 bases removed from V and 5 bases from J, the gap between germline ends came to 11 bases. This CDR3 contains 13 residues. The CDR3 DNA reads TGTGCCAGCAGTATTAGGACTAACAATGAGCAGTTCTTC. Translation gives CASSIRTNNEQFF.

The genes are TRBV19 and TRBJ1-6; no firm D call. V gave up 3 bases and J gave up 1 base, with 13 bases separating them. The CDR3 has 17 residues. Germline CDR1 and CDR2: LNHDA and SQIVND (reference sequence). CDR3 DNA sequence: TGTGCCAGTAGTATTCGGCAGACTGGGTCCTATAATTCACCCCTCCACTTT. It encodes CASSIRQTGSYNSPLHF.

V usage is TRBV19 and J usage is TRBJ2-5, with 8 bases that match TRBD2. The V gene's germline CDR1 is LNHDA and CDR2 SQIVND (reference sequence). V shed 5 bases and J 5 bases; nucleotides not matched to a gene: 7. This CDR3 spans 14 amino acids. CDR3 nucleotide sequence: TGTGCCAGTAGTCGGACTAGCCCACGGGAGACCCAGTACTTC. Amino acid sequence: CASSRTSPRETQYF.

The chain combines TRBV11-2 with TRBJ2-3, with TRBD1 identical over 8 bases. Germline values: CDR1 SGHAT, CDR2 FQNNGV. The CDR3 sequence is 15 residues long. J gave up 4 bases and V 2 bases, and 5 bases lay outside the gene matches. CDR3 DNA sequence: TGTGCCAGCAGCTTAACCAGGGGGCGCGCAGATACGCAGTATTTT. This sequence encodes CASSLTRGRADTQYF.

By share of the sample, this clone is medium-sized. This rearrangement joins TRBV5-1 to TRBJ1-3; TRBD1 matches 8 bases. CDR3 size: 17 residues. Trimming at V came to 6 bases and at J to 0 bases, leaving 11 bases not matched to a gene. CDR1 is SGHRS and CDR2 is YFSETQ in the germline V gene. The CDR3 protein is CASTRGDRTLSGNTIYF. The CDR3 region has the DNA TGCGCCAGCACCCGAGGGGACAGGACTCTCTCTGGAAACACCATATATTTT.

This clone was observed a single time. The CDR3 reads CASSLAGGSGNTIYF. CDR3 nucleotides: TGCGCCAGCAGCTTGGCCGGAGGTAGTGGAAACACCATATATTTT. The chain employs TRBV5-1 and TRBJ1-3, with D unresolved. The germline V and J ends were trimmed by 0 bases and 3 bases, with 10 bases remaining between them. The germline V gene encodes CDR1 SGHRS and CDR2 YFSETQ. This CDR3 spans 15 amino acids.